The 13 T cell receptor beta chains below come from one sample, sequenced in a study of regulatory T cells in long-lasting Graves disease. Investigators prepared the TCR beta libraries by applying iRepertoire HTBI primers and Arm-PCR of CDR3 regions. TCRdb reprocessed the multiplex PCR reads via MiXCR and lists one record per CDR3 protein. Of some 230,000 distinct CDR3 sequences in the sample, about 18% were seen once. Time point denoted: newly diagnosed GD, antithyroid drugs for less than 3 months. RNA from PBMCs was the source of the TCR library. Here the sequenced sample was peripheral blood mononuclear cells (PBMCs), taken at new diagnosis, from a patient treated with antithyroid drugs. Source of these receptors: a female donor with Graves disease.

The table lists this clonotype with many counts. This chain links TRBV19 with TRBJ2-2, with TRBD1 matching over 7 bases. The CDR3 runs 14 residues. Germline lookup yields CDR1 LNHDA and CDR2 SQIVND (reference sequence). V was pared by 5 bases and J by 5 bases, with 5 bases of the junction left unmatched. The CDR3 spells CASSWDSGTGELFF. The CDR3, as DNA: TGTGCCAGTAGTTGGGACAGCGGAACCGGGGAGCTGTTTTTT. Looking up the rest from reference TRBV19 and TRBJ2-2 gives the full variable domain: DGGITQSPKYLFRKEGQNVTLSCEQNLNHDAMYWYRQDPGQGLRLIYYSQIVNDFQKGDIAEGYSVSREKKESFPLTVTSAQKNPTAFYLCASSWDSGTGELFFGEGSRLTVL.

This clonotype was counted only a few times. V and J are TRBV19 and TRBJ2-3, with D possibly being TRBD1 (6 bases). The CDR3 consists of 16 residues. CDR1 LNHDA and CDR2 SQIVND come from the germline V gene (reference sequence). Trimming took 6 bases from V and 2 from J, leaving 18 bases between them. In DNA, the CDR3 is TGTGCCAGTAGCGTTCAATTCGGACAGTACACAGATACGCAGTATTTT. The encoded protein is CASSVQFGQYTDTQYF.

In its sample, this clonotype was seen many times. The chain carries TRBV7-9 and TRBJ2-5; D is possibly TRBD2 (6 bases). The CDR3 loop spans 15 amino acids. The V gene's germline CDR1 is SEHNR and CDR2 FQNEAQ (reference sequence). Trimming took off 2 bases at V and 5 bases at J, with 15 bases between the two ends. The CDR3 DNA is TGTGCCAGCAGCTTATTGGGCGAAGCGGGCGAGACCCAGTACTTC. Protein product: CASSLLGEAGETQYF.

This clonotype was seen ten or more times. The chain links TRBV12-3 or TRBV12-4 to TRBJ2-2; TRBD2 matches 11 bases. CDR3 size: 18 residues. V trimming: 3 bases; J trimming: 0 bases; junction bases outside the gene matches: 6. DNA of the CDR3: TGTGCCAGCAGTTTTGGGACTAGCGGATCCACGAACACCGGGGAGCTGTTTTTT. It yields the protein CASSFGTSGSTNTGELFF.

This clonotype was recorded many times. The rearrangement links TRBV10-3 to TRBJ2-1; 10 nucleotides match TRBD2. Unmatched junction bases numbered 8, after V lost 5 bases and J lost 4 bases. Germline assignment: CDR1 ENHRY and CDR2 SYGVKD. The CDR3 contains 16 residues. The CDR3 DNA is TGTGCCATCAGTCCCTGGGGGACTAGCGAATACAATGAGCAGTTCTTC. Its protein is CAISPWGTSEYNEQFF.

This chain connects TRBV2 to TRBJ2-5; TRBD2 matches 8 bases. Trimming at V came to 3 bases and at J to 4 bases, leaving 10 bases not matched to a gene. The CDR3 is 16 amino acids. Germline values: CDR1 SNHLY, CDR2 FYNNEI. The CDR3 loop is CASSDWAGGLRETQYF. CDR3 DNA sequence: TGTGCCAGCAGTGATTGGGCGGGAGGATTGAGAGAGACCCAGTACTTC.

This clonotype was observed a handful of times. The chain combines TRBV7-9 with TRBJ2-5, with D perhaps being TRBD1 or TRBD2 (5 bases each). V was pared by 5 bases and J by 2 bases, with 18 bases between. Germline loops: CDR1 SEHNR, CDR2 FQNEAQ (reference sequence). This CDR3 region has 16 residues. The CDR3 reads CASSAPGRILQETQYF. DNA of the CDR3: TGTGCCAGCAGCGCTCCGGGACGGATCCTTCAAGAGACCCAGTACTTC.

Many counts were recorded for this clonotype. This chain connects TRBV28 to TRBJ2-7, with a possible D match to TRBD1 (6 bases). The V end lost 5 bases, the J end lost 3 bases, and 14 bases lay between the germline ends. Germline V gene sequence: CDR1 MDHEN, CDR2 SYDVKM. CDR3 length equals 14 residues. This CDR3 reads CASSIQGSVYEQYF. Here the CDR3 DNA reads TGTGCCAGCAGTATACAGGGCTCGGTCTACGAGCAGTACTTC.

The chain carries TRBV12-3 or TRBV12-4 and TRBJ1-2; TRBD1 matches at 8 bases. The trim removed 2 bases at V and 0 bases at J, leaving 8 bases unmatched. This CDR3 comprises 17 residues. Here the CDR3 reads CASSLRRTGLSNYGYTF. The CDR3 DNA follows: TGTGCCAGCAGTTTAAGGAGGACAGGGCTGTCTAACTATGGCTACACCTTC.

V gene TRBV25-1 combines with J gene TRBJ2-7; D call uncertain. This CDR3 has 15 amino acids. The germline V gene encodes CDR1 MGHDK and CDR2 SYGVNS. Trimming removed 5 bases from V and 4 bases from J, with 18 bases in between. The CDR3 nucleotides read TGTGCCAGCAGTCGTTCCGCATTCGTTCCGTACGAGCAGTACTTC. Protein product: CASSRSAFVPYEQYF.

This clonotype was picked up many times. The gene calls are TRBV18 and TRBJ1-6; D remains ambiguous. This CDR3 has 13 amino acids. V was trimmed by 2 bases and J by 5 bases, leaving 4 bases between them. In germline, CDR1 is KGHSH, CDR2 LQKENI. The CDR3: CASSPDNNSPLHF. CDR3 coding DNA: TGTGCCAGCTCACCAGATAATAATTCACCCCTCCACTTT.

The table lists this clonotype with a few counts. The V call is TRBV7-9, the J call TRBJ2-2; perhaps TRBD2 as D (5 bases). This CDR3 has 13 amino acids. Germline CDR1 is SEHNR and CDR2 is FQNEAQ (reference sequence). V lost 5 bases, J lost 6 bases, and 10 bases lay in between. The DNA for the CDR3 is TGTGCCAGCAGCCTTAGCGTTTCCGGGGAGCTGTTTTTT. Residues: CASSLSVSGELFF.

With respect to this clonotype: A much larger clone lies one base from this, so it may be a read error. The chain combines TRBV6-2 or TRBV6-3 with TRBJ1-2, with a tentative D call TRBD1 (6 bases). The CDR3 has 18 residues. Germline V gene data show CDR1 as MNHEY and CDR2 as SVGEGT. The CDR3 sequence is CTSRTDTGFFFFNYGYTF. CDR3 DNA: TGTACCAGCAGGACCGACACAGGGTTCTTTTTTTTCAACTATGGCTACACCTTC.